This T cell receptor (beta chain) was obtained from a study of PD-L1 blockade in urothelial cancer. Study-level information: Blood was subjected to analysis at 3 weeks (second dose) and 6 weeks following treatment start. Broader study findings: Durable-benefit patients expanded tumor-associated blood clones more at 3 weeks.

Germline V CDR1 and CDR2: SGHDT, YYEEEE. V was pared by 3 bases and J by 1 base, with 9 bases of the junction left unmatched. The CDR3 totals 17 residues. The time point here: pretreatment peripheral blood. The patients had locally advanced or metastatic urothelial carcinoma. Points on this clone: Its matching antigen is unknown.

Sequenced by immunoSEQ multiplex PCR; TCRdb stores in-frame clones only, minus some. The table records about 79,000 clones, around 85% of them present only once. The chain uses TRBV5-6 and TRBJ1-5; 8 bases fit TRBD1. The input for sequencing was PBMCs, taken around atezolizumab (anti-PD-L1) treatment. The source of this sequence is a man in his forties with urothelial cancer. Here the CDR3 reads CASSSYGTGKSNQPQHF. The CDR3 nucleotides read TGTGCCAGCAGCTCTTACGGGACAGGTAAGAGCAATCAGCCCCAGCATTTT.